One and the same sample provided the 28 T cell receptor beta chains below, sequenced in a study of blood T cell repertoires in COVID-19. Libraries were prepared by immunoSEQ multiplex PCR; TCRdb keeps only in-frame clonotypes and omits some of them. The data hold about 330,000 clones, with about 91% observed a single time. The source material was peripheral blood. The receptor set was obtained from a man younger than 40 with COVID-19, enrolled during active disease.

In this sample, this clone turned up a few times. The V gene is TRBV6-5, the J gene TRBJ1-2; D call uncertain. Germline CDR1 MNHEY, CDR2 SVGAGI. V was clipped by 5 bases and J by 3 bases, with 16 bases between them. This CDR3 has 15 residues. The CDR3 here is CASSPSPRLDYGYTF. The CDR3 bases are TGTGCCAGCAGTCCCTCCCCCAGGCTTGACTATGGCTACACCTTC.

The chain joins TRBV28 to TRBJ2-6, with 8 positions matching TRBD2. The CDR3 has 19 amino acids. Germline V gene sequence: CDR1 MDHEN, CDR2 SYDVKM. V dropped 7 bases and J dropped 1; count of bases not matched to a gene: 15. The CDR3: CASTTGGDKSYSGANVLTF. The CDR3 DNA sequence: TGTGCCAGCACAACCGGGGGGGACAAGTCCTATTCTGGGGCCAACGTCCTGACTTTC.

The chain has TRBV18 and TRBJ2-3, with 10 nucleotides matching TRBD2. V lost 1 base, J lost 3 bases, and 4 bases stayed unmatched. The CDR3 loop spans 16 amino acids. Germline CDR1 and CDR2: KGHSH and LQKENI. In DNA form, the CDR3 reads TGTGCCAGCTCACCACGCCTAGCGGGGGCGACAGATACGCAGTATTTT. It codes for CASSPRLAGATDTQYF.

The chain carries TRBV5-4 and TRBJ2-1, with TRBD2 matching over 9 bases. CDR3 size: 16 residues. The trim removed 0 bases at V and 3 bases at J, leaving 4 bases unmatched. Germline loops: CDR1 SGHNT, CDR2 YYREEE (reference sequence). The CDR3 is CASSLGLAASYNEQFF. CDR3 nucleotide sequence: TGTGCCAGCAGCTTGGGACTAGCGGCTAGCTACAATGAGCAGTTCTTC. Filled out from reference TRBV5-4 and TRBJ2-1, the complete variable domain reads ETGVTQSPTHLIKTRGQQVTLRCSSQSGHNTVSWYQQALGQGPQFIFQYYREEENGRGNFPPRFSGLQFPNYSSELNVNALELDDSALYLCASSLGLAASYNEQFFGPGTRLTVL.

The CDR3 DNA reads TGTGCCAGCAGTTTTAATTACAGGGGCGGAGGAGGTTATGGCTACACCTTC. Encoded protein: CASSFNYRGGGGYGYTF. This chain joins TRBV6-4 and TRBJ1-2; 7 nucleotides agree with TRBD1. This CDR3 comprises 17 residues. The J segment lost 5 bases and the V segment lost 5 bases, leaving 17 bases of the junction unmatched. Germline V gene data show CDR1 as MRHNA and CDR2 as SNTAGT.

This chain uses TRBV5-1 with TRBJ1-5; the match to TRBD1 covers 7 bases. Losses at the gene ends were 3 bases for V and 4 bases for J; bases not matched to a gene: 7. CDR1 and CDR2 (germline): SGHRS, YFSETQ. This CDR3 comprises 15 residues. The CDR3 region is CASSSTGDPNQPQHF. CDR3 coding DNA: TGCGCCAGCAGCTCTACAGGGGACCCTAATCAGCCCCAGCATTTT. Combining the CDR3 with reference TRBV5-1 and TRBJ1-5 gives the whole variable domain KAGVTQTPRYLIKTRGQQVTLSCSPISGHRSVSWYQQTPGQGLQFLFEYFSETQRNKGNFPGRFSGRQFSNSRSEMNVSTLELGDSALYLCASSSTGDPNQPQHFGDGTRLSIL.

This clone has only a few counts. The genes are TRBV11-2 and TRBJ1-6; D call uncertain. V dropped 4 bases and J dropped 2 bases, with 6 bases sitting between them. Per the germline V gene, CDR1 is SGHAT and CDR2 is FQNNGV. CDR3 length: 14 residues. CDR3 amino acids: CASSSFPYNSPLHF. In DNA form, the CDR3 reads TGTGCCAGCAGCTCATTTCCCTATAATTCACCCCTCCACTTT.

Concerning this clone itself: This specimen includes other DNA sequences encoding the same CDR3. This chain connects TRBV18 to TRBJ1-1, with D possibly matching TRBD1 (5 bases). CDR3 size: 13 residues. Trimming removed 6 bases at V and 1 base at J, with 9 bases between. The germline CDR1 and CDR2 sequences are KGHSH and LQKENI. CDR3 nucleotides: TGTGCCAGCTCGCCAACAGGGAACACTGAAGCTTTCTTT. This codes for CASSPTGNTEAFF.

The genes are TRBV10-3 and TRBJ2-2; 7 nucleotides agree with TRBD1. This CDR3 region has 14 residues. The germline V gene has CDR1 ENHRY and CDR2 SYGVKD. Losses at the gene ends were 6 bases for V and 7 bases for J; bases not matched to a gene: 8. CDR3 residues: CAIRAGTDNGELFF. The CDR3 DNA reads TGTGCCATCAGGGCCGGGACAGATAACGGGGAGCTGTTTTTT.

Details on this clone: Germline and junction disagree at one end, which may indicate a read error. The chain's CDR3 is CARSWPPVEFSAKPPGANVLTF. The DNA of the CDR3 is TGTGCCAGGAGTTGGCCCCCGGTGGAGTTTAGCGCGAAGCCCCCTGGGGCCAACGTCCTGACTTTC. The chain combines TRBV27 with TRBJ2-6; D possibly corresponds to TRBD2 (5 bases). The CDR3 loop spans 22 amino acids. Germline loops: CDR1 MNHEY, CDR2 SMNVEV (reference sequence).

V gene TRBV5-1 combines with J gene TRBJ1-2; TRBD1 matches at 11 bases. V gave up 4 bases and J gave up 7 bases; unmatched junction bases: 12. This CDR3 spans 16 amino acids. Looked up from germline, CDR1 is SGHRS and CDR2 is YFSETQ. The CDR3 nucleotides read TGCGCCAGCAGCCTATCCCCACAGGGACAGGGGGGTGGCTACACCTTC. Translation: CASSLSPQGQGGGYTF.

The chain uses TRBV6-2 or TRBV6-3 and TRBJ2-1; 14 bases fit TRBD2. CDR1 is MNHEY, CDR2 SVGEGT, per germline. Losses at the gene ends were 6 bases for V and 5 bases for J; bases not matched to a gene: 6. CDR3 length equals 16 residues. CDR3 in amino acids: CASSLGLAGEDNEQFF. Written as DNA, the CDR3 is TGTGCCAGCAGCTTGGGACTAGCGGGGGAGGACAATGAGCAGTTCTTC.

The rearrangement uses TRBV3-1 (or the pseudogene TRBV3-2) and TRBJ1-6; D might be TRBD1 (5 bases). Germline loops: CDR1 LGHDT, CDR2 YNNKEL (reference sequence). This CDR3 contains 15 residues. The ends were cut back, 4 bases at V and 7 bases at J, with 14 bases in the middle. The CDR3 spells CASSLSTGGNSPLHF. The DNA for the CDR3 is TGTGCCAGCAGCCTGTCTACGGGGGGGAATTCACCCCTCCACTTT.

As regards this clone: The sample carries other DNA sequences with the same CDR3. This chain joins TRBV18 and TRBJ2-5; 8 bases map to TRBD1. V gave up 6 bases and J gave up 5 bases; unmatched junction bases: 8. The germline V gene has CDR1 KGHSH and CDR2 LQKENI. This CDR3 has 14 residues. The CDR3 nucleotides are TGTGCCAGCTCTCCCGGACAGGGCAGGGAGACCCAGTACTTC. Protein product: CASSPGQGRETQYF.

The chain recombines TRBV2 with TRBJ1-3, with D perhaps matching TRBD1 (6 bases). Germline CDR1 and CDR2: SNHLY and FYNNEI. V lost 3 bases and J lost 1, with 7 bases in between. The CDR3 spans 14 residues. CDR3 in amino acids: CASSDRGSGNTIYF. The CDR3 nucleotides are TGTGCCAGCAGTGATAGGGGGTCTGGAAACACCATATATTTT.

The rearrangement links TRBV15 to TRBJ1-1; 10 positions agree with TRBD1. This CDR3 comprises 15 residues. The trim removed 6 bases at V and 4 bases at J, leaving 8 bases unmatched. The germline V gene encodes CDR1 LNHNV and CDR2 YYDKDF (reference sequence). The CDR3 nucleotides are TGTGCCACCAGAAGGGACAGGGGAGGGTTCACTGAAGCTTTCTTT. Protein product: CATRRDRGGFTEAFF.

This clone has just a few counts. The chain is built from TRBV4-3 and TRBJ1-1; 8 bases line up with TRBD1. In germline, CDR1 is LGHNA, CDR2 YSLEER. V lost 5 bases, J lost 5 bases, and 7 bases stayed unmatched. The CDR3 loop spans 14 amino acids. CDR3 coding DNA: TGCGCCAGCAGCTACCGGGACAGGATTACTGAAGCTTTCTTT. Protein: CASSYRDRITEAFF.

The table lists this clone with a count of one. This chain joins TRBV6-5 and TRBJ1-2, with a weak D call TRBD1 (5 bases). Germline-derived CDR1 and CDR2 are MNHEY and SVGAGI. Between the trimmed V and J ends, which lost 6 bases and 7 bases, there was a span of 12 bases. This CDR3 is 12 amino acids long. CDR3 bases: TGTGCCAGCAGCCCCCCAACAGGTGGCTACACCTTC. It yields the protein CASSPPTGGYTF.

This rearrangement joins TRBV18 to TRBJ2-1; 10 bases fit TRBD1. Losses at the gene ends were 6 bases for V and 7 bases for J; bases not matched to a gene: 3. The CDR3 is 13 amino acids. Germline V gene lookup returns CDR1 KGHSH and CDR2 LQKENI. The CDR3 reads CASSGTGVNEQFF. The CDR3, as DNA: TGTGCCAGCTCCGGGACAGGGGTGAATGAGCAGTTCTTC.

V usage is TRBV2 and J usage is TRBJ2-3; D is possibly TRBD2 (6 bases). Germline V CDR1 and CDR2: SNHLY, FYNNEI. Trimming shortened V by 5 bases and J by 3 bases, and 15 bases separated the two germline ends. The CDR3 contains 15 residues. The CDR3 loop reads CASSPLGGWTDTQYF. In DNA, the CDR3 is TGTGCCAGCAGTCCGTTGGGGGGATGGACAGATACGCAGTATTTT.

This clone showed up just once. J is TRBJ1-2 and V is TRBV19, with TRBD1 as a possible D gene (5 bases). The CDR3 is 14 amino acids. V lost 5 bases and J 0 bases, leaving 10 bases between the germline ends. CDR1 is LNHDA, CDR2 SQIVND, per germline (reference sequence). CDR3 sequence reads: CASSQDKANYGYTF. The CDR3 DNA sequence: TGTGCCAGTAGTCAGGACAAGGCTAACTATGGCTACACCTTC.

At least ten counts were recorded for this clone. This chain's CDR3 is CASSLRQGLSYEQYF. DNA for the CDR3: TGCGCCAGCAGCTTGAGGCAGGGACTCTCCTACGAGCAGTACTTC. The chain couples TRBV5-1 to TRBJ2-7, with TRBD2 as a possible D gene (6 bases). The CDR3 consists of 15 residues. V was clipped by 1 base and J by 0 bases, with 11 bases between them. The germline V gene encodes CDR1 SGHRS and CDR2 YFSETQ.

V is TRBV11-2 and J is TRBJ1-1; no definite D call. Germline V CDR1 and CDR2: SGHAT, FQNNGV. Trimming removed 5 bases from V and 0 bases from J, with 10 bases in between. The CDR3 consists of 14 residues. CDR3 DNA: TGTGCCAGCAGCCCACACGTTATGAACACTGAAGCTTTCTTT. Its protein product is CASSPHVMNTEAFF. The complete variable domain, with remaining parts taken from reference TRBV11-2 and TRBJ1-1, reads EAGVAQSPRYKIIEKRQSVAFWCNPISGHATLYWYQQILGQGPKLLIQFQNNGVVDDSQLPKDRFSAERLKGVDSTLKIQPAKLEDSAVYLCASSPHVMNTEAFFGQGTRLTVV.

V and J are TRBV27 and TRBJ2-4; TRBD2 might be the D (5 bases). The CDR3 has 11 residues. CDR1 MNHEY and CDR2 SMNVEV come from the germline V gene (reference sequence). The ends were cut back, 8 bases at V and 3 bases at J, with 5 bases in the middle. The CDR3 here is CASEGKNIQYF. For the CDR3, the DNA is TGTGCCAGCGAGGGCAAAAACATTCAGTACTTC.

As for this clone: Other DNA sequences within the sample encode an identical CDR3. The chain links TRBV9 to TRBJ2-1, with D unclear. The CDR3 extends over 13 amino acids. Germline V lookup: CDR1 SGDLS, CDR2 YYNGEE. V lost 0 bases to trimming and J lost 4 bases, with 5 bases between them. The CDR3 region is CASSVAQYNEQFF. DNA of the CDR3: TGTGCCAGCAGCGTAGCCCAGTACAATGAGCAGTTCTTC.

The chain uses TRBV5-1 and TRBJ2-7; no clear D. The ends were cut back, 4 bases at V and 5 bases at J, with 22 bases in the middle. The CDR3 is 16 amino acids. Per the germline V gene, CDR1 is SGHRS and CDR2 is YFSETQ. CDR3 in amino acids: CASSRFVLALPDEQYF. CDR3 DNA: TGCGCCAGCAGCCGGTTCGTACTCGCCCTCCCCGACGAGCAGTACTTC.

The rearrangement joins TRBV28 to TRBJ2-5; D possibly corresponds to TRBD2 (5 bases). The germline gives CDR1 MDHEN, CDR2 SYDVKM. V lost 3 bases and J 5 bases, leaving 16 bases between the germline ends. This CDR3 has 15 residues. Here the CDR3 reads CASSFQWEQRETQYF. CDR3 nucleotide sequence: TGTGCCAGCAGTTTCCAGTGGGAGCAGAGGGAGACCCAGTACTTC.

The chain employs TRBV28 and TRBJ2-3; tentative D call: TRBD2 (6 bases). Per the germline V gene, CDR1 is MDHEN and CDR2 is SYDVKM. CDR3 length: 15 residues. V was cut by 7 bases and J by 5 bases, with 19 bases left in between. The CDR3 DNA sequence: TGTGCCAGCACTAGCCCCGGGAGAGAAAGAGATACGCAGTATTTT. It yields the protein CASTSPGRERDTQYF.